The rows below give T cell receptor beta chains drawn from one sample of a study of blood T cell repertoires in COVID-19. Some clones are missing from TCRdb's copy, which holds only in-frame ones; the method was immunoSEQ multiplex PCR. The sample has 85,000 to 120,000 clones; roughly nine tenths are singletons. The sequenced sample was peripheral blood. The receptors shown here come from a woman aged 45-65 years with COVID-19, enrolled during active disease. CDR3s include the opening cysteine and the closing phenylalanine or tryptophan. D genes are given only for firm matches. A row's size may be missing; if present it is once, few, many or a size class.

J gene,V gene,clone size,D gene,CDR3 protein,CDR3 DNA
TRBJ1-5,TRBV27,.,.,CASSNRRDNQPQHF,TGTGCCAGCAGTAACCGACGGGACAATCAGCCCCAGCATTTT
TRBJ2-3,TRBV11-3,.,.,CASGWAGTDTQYF,TGTGCCAGCGGGTGGGCTGGCACAGATACGCAGTATTTT
TRBJ2-7,TRBV6-5,few,.,CASSSGQSYEQYF,TGTGCCAGCAGTTCCGGACAGTCCTACGAGCAGTACTTC
TRBJ2-5,TRBV6-2/TRBV6-3,.,.,CASSRDRLQGETQYF,TGTGCCAGCAGCCGAGACAGGCTTCAGGGAGAGACCCAGTACTTC
TRBJ2-1,TRBV19,.,.,CASAVSSYNEQFF,TGTGCCTCCGCCGTGAGCTCCTACAATGAGCAGTTCTTC
TRBJ1-2,TRBV9,.,.,CASSVGWSTYGYTF,TGTGCCAGCAGCGTAGGATGGAGCACTTATGGCTACACCTTC
TRBJ2-5,TRBV6-5,.,.,CASSYSSDRGETQYF,TGTGCCAGCAGTTACTCTTCCGATAGGGGGGAGACCCAGTACTTC
TRBJ1-5,TRBV19,.,TRBD1,CASSMGRGPLNQPQHF,TGTGCCAGTAGTATGGGCAGGGGGCCCCTCAATCAGCCCCAGCATTTT
TRBJ2-7,TRBV2,few,TRBD1,CASRHGQELYEQYF,TGTGCCAGCAGGCACGGACAGGAACTCTACGAGCAGTACTTC
TRBJ2-7,TRBV4-1,.,TRBD2,CASSLRSGGGYEQYF,TGCGCCAGCAGCCTCCGCTCCGGGGGGGGGTACGAGCAGTACTTC
TRBJ2-5,TRBV6-2/TRBV6-3,.,TRBD2,CASRPTSGGTQYF,TGTGCCAGCAGGCCTACTAGCGGGGGGACCCAGTACTTC
TRBJ2-1,TRBV5-4,.,TRBD2,CASRGTSGGYNEQFF,TGTGCCAGCAGAGGGACTAGCGGGGGATACAATGAGCAGTTCTTC
TRBJ2-2,TRBV2,once,.,CASTRQIGELFF,TGTGCCAGCACTCGACAAATCGGGGAGCTGTTTTTT
TRBJ1-2,TRBV28,few,.,CASSGYDYGYTF,TGTGCCAGCAGCGGTTATGACTATGGCTACACCTTC
TRBJ2-5,TRBV5-1,.,.,CASSLAGPLEETQYF,TGCGCCAGCAGCTTGGCTGGTCCACTCGAGGAGACCCAGTACTTC
TRBJ2-7,TRBV7-2,once,.,CASSPDQGFEQYF,TGTGCCAGCAGCCCAGATCAGGGGTTCGAGCAGTACTTC
TRBJ2-5,TRBV6-5,.,.,CASRDLLIKGETQYF,TGTGCCAGCCGGGACTTACTAATTAAGGGGGAGACCCAGTACTTC
TRBJ2-1,TRBV5-1,.,TRBD2,CASSLGLAGGFTYNEQFF,TGCGCCAGCAGCCTAGGACTAGCGGGGGGATTTACCTACAATGAGCAGTTCTTC
TRBJ2-2,TRBV19,.,TRBD2,CASTSGRGTSTGELFF,TGTGCCAGTACCTCGGGGCGGGGGACCTCCACCGGGGAGCTGTTTTTT
TRBJ2-7,TRBV16,.,.,CASSQSSLYEQYF,TGTGCCAGCAGCCAATCGAGCCTTTACGAGCAGTACTTC
TRBJ1-6,TRBV7-3,.,.,CASSLGSPNSPLHF,TGTGCCAGCAGCTTGGGCAGTCCCAATTCACCCCTCCACTTT
TRBJ2-7,TRBV27,.,TRBD1,CASSLGAPDRYEQYF,TGTGCCAGCAGTTTAGGGGCTCCGGACAGGTACGAGCAGTACTTC
TRBJ1-1,TRBV6-2/TRBV6-3,once,.,CASSRGNTEAFF,TGTGCCAGCAGCCGCGGGAACACTGAAGCTTTCTTT
TRBJ2-7,TRBV27,.,TRBD2,CASSLSAGDPSYEQYF,TGTGCCAGCAGTCTCTCGGCGGGGGATCCCTCCTACGAGCAGTACTTC
TRBJ2-1,TRBV3-1/TRBV3-2,.,TRBD2,CASSQMGLAVEQFF,TGTGCCAGCAGCCAAATGGGACTAGCGGTTGAGCAGTTCTTC